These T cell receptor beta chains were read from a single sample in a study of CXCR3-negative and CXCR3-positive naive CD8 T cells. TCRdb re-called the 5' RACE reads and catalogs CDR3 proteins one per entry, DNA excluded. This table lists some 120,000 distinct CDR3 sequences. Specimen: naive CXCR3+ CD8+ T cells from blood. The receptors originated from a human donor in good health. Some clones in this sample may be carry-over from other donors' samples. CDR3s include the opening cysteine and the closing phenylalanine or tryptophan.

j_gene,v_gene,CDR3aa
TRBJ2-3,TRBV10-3,CAISESRDSPTDTQYF
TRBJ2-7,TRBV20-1,CSAARLAGVGKYEQYF
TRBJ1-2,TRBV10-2,CASSDQPNYGYTF
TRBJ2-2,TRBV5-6,CASRGGTGTGELFF
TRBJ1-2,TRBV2,CAGSEAPVPGYTF
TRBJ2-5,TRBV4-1,CASSHMTTGGPQTQYF
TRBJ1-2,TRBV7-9,CASSLPGQGANYGYTF
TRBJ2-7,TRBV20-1,CSARDYRNSYEQYF
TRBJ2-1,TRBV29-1,CSVRGPYPYNEQFF
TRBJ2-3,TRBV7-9,CAQLLAGLDTQYF
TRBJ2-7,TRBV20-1,CSARGGLAGRGYEQYF
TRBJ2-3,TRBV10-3,CATVSGGADTQYF
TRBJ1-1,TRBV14,CASSQVWRQPNTEAFF
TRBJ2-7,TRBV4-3,CASSQDRGRTYEQYF
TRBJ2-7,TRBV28,CASNLGRGYEQYF
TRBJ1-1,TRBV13,CASSLFGGSEAFF
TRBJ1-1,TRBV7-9,CASSGYLDTEAFF
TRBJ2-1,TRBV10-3,CAISEGGLNNEQFF
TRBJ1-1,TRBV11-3,CASSSWTGKNTEAFF
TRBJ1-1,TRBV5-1,CASSDLSTGPEAFF
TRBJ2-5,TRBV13,CASSLWDSQETQYF
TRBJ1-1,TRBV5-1,CASSSSTGGVDTEAFF
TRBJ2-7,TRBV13,CASSPRRNYEQYF
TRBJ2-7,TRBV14,CASSHASSYEQYF
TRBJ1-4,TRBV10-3,CAISENRGKEKLFF
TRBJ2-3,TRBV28,CASSFKWAGDTQYF
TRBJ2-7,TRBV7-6,CASSLGPPRGASYEQYF
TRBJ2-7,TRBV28,CASSFARHGTGGPYLYEQYF
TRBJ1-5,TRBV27,CASSLEGPYQPQHF
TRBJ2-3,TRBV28,CASRSGPYLGDTQYF
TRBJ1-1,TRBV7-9,CASSSSSGAFDVLKLSF
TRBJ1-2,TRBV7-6,CASSSSADSGGYTF
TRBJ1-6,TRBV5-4,CASSFRSVGNSPLHF
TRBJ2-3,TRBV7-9,CASSLGGETTQYF
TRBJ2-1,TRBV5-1,CASSSTSGGNNEQFF